A selection of T cell receptor beta chains follows, all from one sample in a study of identical twins. TCRdb itself ran the 5' RACE reads through MiXCR, one entry per CDR3 protein. The top ten hold about 0.25% of the sample, which has approximately 1.8 million distinct CDR3 sequences, around 33% seen once. The source material was cord blood. Receptor source: a newborn girl in good health. Both conserved end residues are part of each CDR3. A D gene is named only where the DNA matches it firmly. The size field is filled for only some rows; it gives once, few, many or a size class.

D,V,size,J,DNA,CDR3
TRBD2,TRBV4-2,-,TRBJ2-2,TGTGCCAGCAGCCAGGATGGACTAGCTAACACCGGGGAGCTGTTTTTT,CASSQDGLANTGELFF
-,TRBV10-1,few,TRBJ2-5,TGCGCCAGCAGTGACCGGACCCAGTACTTC,CASSDRTQYF
-,TRBV7-2,-,TRBJ2-7,TGTGCCAGCAGCGTCTCGGGATTGCCTTCTTACGAGCAGTACTTC,CASSVSGLPSYEQYF
-,TRBV6-1,many,TRBJ2-7,TGTGCCAGCAGTGAAAGTAGTCCCTACGAGCAGTACTTC,CASSESSPYEQYF
-,TRBV20-1,few,TRBJ2-1,TGCAGTGCCCACCGGCAGGGGGGGCTCTACAATGAGCAGTTCTTC,CSAHRQGGLYNEQFF
-,TRBV2,-,TRBJ2-1,TGTGCCAGCAGTGATTGGGGTGGTCTGAATGAGCAGTTCTTC,CASSDWGGLNEQFF
-,TRBV12-3/TRBV12-4,few,TRBJ1-6,TGTGCCAGCAGTTTATTATCCGGGGGGTCCTATAATTCACCCCTCCACTTT,CASSLLSGGSYNSPLHF
-,TRBV11-1,-,TRBJ1-2,TGTGCCAGCAGCATGGCCGACAGGCCCAACTATGGCTACACCTTC,CASSMADRPNYGYTF
-,TRBV27,-,TRBJ2-1,TGTGCCAGCAGTTCGTTGGGCGCGGAGACCCAGTTCTTC,CASSSLGAETQFF
-,TRBV2,-,TRBJ2-7,TGTGCCAGCAGTTGGCGGGGACAGAACTACGAGCAGTACTTC,CASSWRGQNYEQYF
TRBD1,TRBV7-9,-,TRBJ1-1,TGTGCCAGCAGCTTAGTCAGGGGACAGGGGAACACTGAAGCTTTCTTT,CASSLVRGQGNTEAFF
TRBD1,TRBV6-5,-,TRBJ1-4,TGTGCCAGCAGTAGGACAGGGGGGACTAATGAAAAACTGTTTTTT,CASSRTGGTNEKLFF
-,TRBV12-3/TRBV12-4,-,TRBJ2-1,TGTGCCAGCAGTTTTGGGGGGAGAGCCGCCTACAATGAGCAGTTCTTC,CASSFGGRAAYNEQFF
-,TRBV6-1,once,TRBJ2-7,TGTGCCAGCAGCAAAGCGGTGGGTGGCTCCTACGAGCAGTACTTC,CASSKAVGGSYEQYF
-,TRBV2,few,TRBJ2-5,TGTGCCAGCCGCAAAAAGACCCAGTACTTC,CASRKKTQYF
TRBD1,TRBV9,-,TRBJ2-5,TGTGCCAGCAGCGTAATCCGGGACAGGGACGTAAATGAGCAGTACTTC,CASSVIRDRDVNEQYF
-,TRBV20-1,-,TRBJ2-1,TGCAGTGCGGGGGGAATAAGCAATGAGCAGTTCTTC,CSAGGISNEQFF
-,TRBV7-9,-,TRBJ1-6,TGTGCCAGCAGCTTAGCCGTGCTCTCCTATAATTCACCCCTCCACTTT,CASSLAVLSYNSPLHF
TRBD2,TRBV10-3,few,TRBJ2-3,TGTGCCATCAGCCCCGACAGACTAGCGGTTCCCACAGATACGCAGTATTTT,CAISPDRLAVPTDTQYF
TRBD1,TRBV2,-,TRBJ2-5,TGTGCCATACGATTCGGACAGGCCAATGAGCAGTACTTC,CAIRFGQANEQYF
-,TRBV6-6,many,TRBJ1-2,TGTGCCAGCAGCCAGGGGAAGGGCTATGGCTACACCTTC,CASSQGKGYGYTF
-,TRBV5-1,-,TRBJ2-7,TGCGCCAGCAGCTCGTCACCGGGGGACACCACCTACGAGCAGTACTTC,CASSSSPGDTTYEQYF
-,TRBV19,-,TRBJ2-1,TGTGCCAGTACCCCGGGACAAGGGGGATACAATGAGCAGTTCTTC,CASTPGQGGYNEQFF
TRBD1,TRBV10-3,-,TRBJ1-6,TGTGCCATCAGAGGGACAGGGCGGAATTCACCCCCCCACTTT,CAIRGTGRNSPPHF
-,TRBV29-1,-,TRBJ1-1,TGCAGCGTTCAACAGGCATTGAACACTGAAGCTTTCTTT,CSVQQALNTEAFF
TRBD1,TRBV29-1,few,TRBJ1-1,TGCAGCGTTGCCCGGACAGGGGGCACTGAAGCTTTCTTT,CSVARTGGTEAFF
TRBD2,TRBV4-2,-,TRBJ2-7,TGTGCCAGCAGCCAAATAGCGGGGCTATACAATGAGCAGTACTTC,CASSQIAGLYNEQYF
-,TRBV25-1,-,TRBJ2-7,TGTGCCAGCAGTGATCGGTATCTGTCTGAGCAGTACTTC,CASSDRYLSEQYF
TRBD2,TRBV20-1,many,TRBJ2-7,TGCAGTGCTAGAGCCCTAGCGGGTCTTTCCTACGAGCAGTACTTC,CSARALAGLSYEQYF